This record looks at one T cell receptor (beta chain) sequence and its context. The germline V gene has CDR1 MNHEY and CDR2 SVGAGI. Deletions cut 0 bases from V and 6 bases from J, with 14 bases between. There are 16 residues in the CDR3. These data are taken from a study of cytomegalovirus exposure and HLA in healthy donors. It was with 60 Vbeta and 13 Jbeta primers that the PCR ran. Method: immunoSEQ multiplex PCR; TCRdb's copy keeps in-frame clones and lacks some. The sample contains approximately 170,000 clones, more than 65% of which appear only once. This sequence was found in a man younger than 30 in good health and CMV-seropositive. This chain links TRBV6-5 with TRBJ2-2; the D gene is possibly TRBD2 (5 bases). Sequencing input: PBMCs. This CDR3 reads CASSYSGSEGSGELFF. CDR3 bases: TGTGCCAGCAGTTACTCGGGCAGCGAGGGCTCCGGGGAGCTGTTTTTT.